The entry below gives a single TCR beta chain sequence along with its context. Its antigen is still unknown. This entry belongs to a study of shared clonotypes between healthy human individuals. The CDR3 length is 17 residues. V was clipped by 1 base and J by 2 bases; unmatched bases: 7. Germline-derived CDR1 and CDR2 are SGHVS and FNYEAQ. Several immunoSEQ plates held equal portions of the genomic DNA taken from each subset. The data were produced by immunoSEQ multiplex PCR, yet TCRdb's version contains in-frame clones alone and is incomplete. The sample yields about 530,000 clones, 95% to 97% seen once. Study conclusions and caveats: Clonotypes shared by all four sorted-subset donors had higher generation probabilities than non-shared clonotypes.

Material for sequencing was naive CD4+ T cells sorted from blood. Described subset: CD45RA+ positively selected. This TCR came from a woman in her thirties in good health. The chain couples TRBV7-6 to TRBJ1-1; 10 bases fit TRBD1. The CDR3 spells CASSLVGQGFLNTEAFF. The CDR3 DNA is TGTGCCAGCAGCTTAGTGGGACAGGGGTTTTTAAACACTGAAGCTTTCTTT.